A selection of T cell receptor beta chains follows, all from one sample in a study of blood T cell repertoires in COVID-19. The protocol was immunoSEQ multiplex PCR, while the TCRdb copy is restricted to in-frame clones and leaves out a portion. The sample lists 130,000 to 150,000 clones; about four fifths were seen once. The specimen sequenced was PBMCs or T cells enriched from blood (not recorded which). These receptor sequences come from a woman between 45 and 65 years old who had been exposed to COVID-19. The CDR3 runs from the conserved cysteine through the conserved F or W. The D gene is left open where the match is weak. Where a row states a size, it is once, few, many or the class of an expanded clone; other rows omit it.

j_call: TRBJ1-2; clone_size: NA; v_call: TRBV6-6; d_call: TRBD1; cdr3_aa: CASSPGQGAGYTF; cdr3_nt: TGTGCCAGCAGCCCAGGACAGGGAGCTGGCTACACCTTC
j_call: TRBJ1-5; clone_size: medium-sized; v_call: TRBV12-5; d_call: TRBD1; cdr3_aa: CASGLVGGQGGQPQHF; cdr3_nt: TGTGCTAGTGGTTTGGTAGGGGGACAGGGAGGTCAGCCCCAGCATTTT
j_call: TRBJ1-3; clone_size: NA; v_call: TRBV9; d_call: TRBD1; cdr3_aa: CASSVRGGPGNTIYF; cdr3_nt: TGTGCCAGCAGCGTAAGAGGGGGCCCTGGAAACACCATATATTTT
j_call: TRBJ1-1; clone_size: NA; v_call: TRBV12-3/TRBV12-4; d_call: NA; cdr3_aa: CASSFGDTTEAFF; cdr3_nt: TGTGCCAGCAGTTTTGGGGACACCACCGAAGCTTTCTTT
j_call: TRBJ2-5; clone_size: NA; v_call: TRBV7-2; d_call: NA; cdr3_aa: CASSSQVASRETQYF; cdr3_nt: TGTGCCAGCAGCTCCCAGGTCGCTTCCAGAGAGACCCAGTACTTC
j_call: TRBJ2-3; clone_size: NA; v_call: TRBV5-1; d_call: NA; cdr3_aa: CASSRDFLLDTQYF; cdr3_nt: TGCGCCAGCAGCCGGGACTTTCTTCTCGATACGCAGTATTTT
j_call: TRBJ2-7; clone_size: few; v_call: TRBV27; d_call: TRBD2; cdr3_aa: CASRAGLADSSYEQYF; cdr3_nt: TGTGCCAGCAGAGCGGGACTAGCGGATTCCTCCTACGAGCAGTACTTC
j_call: TRBJ2-1; clone_size: NA; v_call: TRBV5-4; d_call: NA; cdr3_aa: CASSRPGDNEQFF; cdr3_nt: TGTGCCAGCAGCCGCCCCGGGGACAATGAGCAGTTCTTC
j_call: TRBJ1-2; clone_size: once; v_call: TRBV5-4; d_call: NA; cdr3_aa: CASSLAGYGYTF; cdr3_nt: TGTGCCAGCAGCTTGGCGGGCTATGGCTACACCTTC
j_call: TRBJ1-5; clone_size: NA; v_call: TRBV7-9; d_call: TRBD1; cdr3_aa: CASSSEPGQGQPQHF; cdr3_nt: TGTGCCAGCAGCTCGGAACCGGGACAGGGACAGCCCCAGCATTTT
j_call: TRBJ2-7; clone_size: NA; v_call: TRBV7-3; d_call: NA; cdr3_aa: CASSLDGFSTYEQYF; cdr3_nt: TGTGCCAGCAGCTTAGATGGCTTTTCAACCTACGAGCAGTACTTC
j_call: TRBJ2-7; clone_size: NA; v_call: TRBV5-6; d_call: TRBD1; cdr3_aa: CASSWGGVGQGGEQYF; cdr3_nt: TGTGCCAGCAGCTGGGGAGGAGTAGGACAGGGGGGCGAGCAGTACTTC
j_call: TRBJ2-7; clone_size: NA; v_call: TRBV9; d_call: NA; cdr3_aa: CASSVGSSYEQYF; cdr3_nt: TGTGCCAGCAGCGTAGGCAGCTCCTACGAGCAGTACTTC
j_call: TRBJ1-5; clone_size: NA; v_call: TRBV19; d_call: NA; cdr3_aa: CASSTVGEGFQPQHF; cdr3_nt: TGTGCCAGTAGCACGGTCGGGGAGGGGTTTCAGCCCCAGCATTTT
j_call: TRBJ1-2; clone_size: few; v_call: TRBV7-8; d_call: TRBD1; cdr3_aa: CASRENRGRRAGYTF; cdr3_nt: TGTGCCAGCAGAGAGAACAGGGGGCGGCGAGCGGGCTACACCTTC
j_call: TRBJ1-1; clone_size: once; v_call: TRBV27; d_call: NA; cdr3_aa: CASSSETRNTEAFF; cdr3_nt: TGTGCCAGCAGTTCCGAGACTAGAAACACTGAAGCTTTCTTT
j_call: TRBJ2-7; clone_size: NA; v_call: TRBV6-2/TRBV6-3; d_call: NA; cdr3_aa: CASSYSIERADRSYEQYF; cdr3_nt: TGTGCCAGCAGTTACTCGATAGAAAGAGCGGACCGCTCCTACGAGCAGTACTTC
j_call: TRBJ1-5; clone_size: NA; v_call: TRBV12-5; d_call: NA; cdr3_aa: CASGNLRGEQPQHF; cdr3_nt: TGTGCTAGTGGCAACCTCCGGGGGGAACAGCCCCAGCATTTT
j_call: TRBJ2-3; clone_size: NA; v_call: TRBV27; d_call: TRBD2; cdr3_aa: CASTQAGRFTDTQYF; cdr3_nt: TGTGCCAGCACCCAAGCGGGGCGTTTCACAGATACGCAGTATTTT
j_call: TRBJ2-7; clone_size: NA; v_call: TRBV12-3/TRBV12-4; d_call: NA; cdr3_aa: CASSAPSYEQYF; cdr3_nt: TGTGCCAGCAGTGCGCCCTCCTACGAGCAGTACTTC
j_call: TRBJ2-2; clone_size: NA; v_call: TRBV5-1; d_call: NA; cdr3_aa: CASSGIAMSGELFF; cdr3_nt: TGCGCCAGCAGCGGGATAGCGATGTCCGGGGAGCTGTTTTTT
j_call: TRBJ2-1; clone_size: few; v_call: TRBV7-9; d_call: TRBD2; cdr3_aa: CASSLDSGSLNEQFF; cdr3_nt: TGTGCCAGCAGCTTAGATAGCGGGAGCCTAAATGAGCAGTTCTTC
j_call: TRBJ1-2; clone_size: once; v_call: TRBV19; d_call: NA; cdr3_aa: CASSTLPAREGLGYTF; cdr3_nt: TGTGCCAGTAGTACTCTCCCGGCGAGGGAGGGCCTGGGCTACACCTTC
j_call: TRBJ1-1; clone_size: NA; v_call: TRBV9; d_call: NA; cdr3_aa: CASSSRRGGNTEAFF; cdr3_nt: TGTGCCAGCAGCTCTCGTCGAGGGGGGAACACTGAAGCTTTCTTT
j_call: TRBJ2-7; clone_size: NA; v_call: TRBV7-2; d_call: TRBD1; cdr3_aa: CASSLQGYEQYF; cdr3_nt: TGTGCCAGCAGCCTACAGGGGTACGAGCAGTACTTC
j_call: TRBJ2-3; clone_size: NA; v_call: TRBV27; d_call: TRBD1; cdr3_aa: CASRPGTGDTDTQYF; cdr3_nt: TGTGCCAGCAGACCTGGGACAGGGGACACAGATACGCAGTATTTT